A selection of T cell receptor beta chains follows, all from one sample in a study of T cell changes during pregnancy in multiple sclerosis. Sequencing used immunoSEQ multiplex PCR; TCRdb keeps in-frame clones, though not all of them. The data hold tens of thousands of clones, with roughly nine tenths observed a single time. Specimen: peripheral blood, collected in the first trimester of pregnancy. The receptors originated from a female donor in good health, enrolled as a control in a pregnancy study. Each CDR3 is given with its conserved first and last residue. The D gene is left open where the match is weak. The listing skips clone size in some rows; elsewhere it reads once, few, many or a size class.

J	D	size	V	DNA	CDR3
TRBJ1-2	.	.	TRBV25-1	TGTGCCAGCAGTGAAGGGGCCAACTATGGCTACACCTTC	CASSEGANYGYTF
TRBJ2-1	.	.	TRBV19	TGTGCCAGTAGCGGGGGGCTCTACAATGAGCAGTTCTTC	CASSGGLYNEQFF
TRBJ2-2	TRBD2	.	TRBV7-9	TGTGCCAGCAGCTTAAAGGAGAGGGCTAGCGGGAGTGATACCGGGGAGCTGTTTTTT	CASSLKERASGSDTGELFF
TRBJ2-7	TRBD1	.	TRBV5-1	TGCGCCAGCAGCTTGGCCGCCGGGACAGGGCGCTACGAGCAGTACTTC	CASSLAAGTGRYEQYF
TRBJ2-3	TRBD1	.	TRBV5-8	TGTGCCAGCAGCCCCGACAGGGGTACAGATACGCAGTATTTT	CASSPDRGTDTQYF
TRBJ1-2	.	.	TRBV6-6	TGTGCCAGCACGGGGTTAGCTAACTATGGCTACACCTTC	CASTGLANYGYTF
TRBJ1-1	.	.	TRBV9	TGTGCCAGCAGCGCCGAACCGACAGGAGTGAAATCTGAAGCTTTCTTT	CASSAEPTGVKSEAFF
TRBJ1-2	TRBD1	.	TRBV5-5	TGTGCCAGCAGCTTGGTGTCCGGGACAGGGCCCACCAATGGCTACACCTTC	CASSLVSGTGPTNGYTF
TRBJ1-1	.	few	TRBV5-4	TGTGCCAGCACCAATCCCTTACAGGACGCAGAGGCTTTCTTT	CASTNPLQDAEAFF
TRBJ2-7	TRBD1	once	TRBV2	TGTGCCAGCAGCGAAGGCCTACTGGGGACAGTAAAGGTGGGCGAGCAGTACTTC	CASSEGLLGTVKVGEQYF
TRBJ1-1	.	.	TRBV11-2	TGTGCCAGCAGCAGACCTGGACTGACTGAAGCTTTCTTT	CASSRPGLTEAFF
TRBJ1-2	TRBD1	.	TRBV2	TGTGCCAGCACCCTAAGGTTGGCAGGGGGCCCAGATGGCTACACCTTC	CASTLRLAGGPDGYTF
TRBJ2-4	TRBD2	.	TRBV28	TGTGCCAGCAGCCTGGCGGGGGGGGGCTTTGCCAAAAACATTCAGTACTTC	CASSLAGGGFAKNIQYF
TRBJ2-4	TRBD2	once	TRBV7-8	TGTGCCAGCAGCTTAGCGCGAGGCGGGGGAGCCAAAAACATTCAGTACTTC	CASSLARGGGAKNIQYF
TRBJ2-7	TRBD2	.	TRBV11-3	TGTGCCAGCAGTCTAGCGGGGGACTTCTACGAGCAGTACTTC	CASSLAGDFYEQYF
TRBJ1-2	.	.	TRBV2	TGTGCCAGCAGGGCGGGATCGGGCTATGGCTACACCTTC	CASRAGSGYGYTF
TRBJ1-1	.	.	TRBV30	TGTGCCTGGAGTTCCCGGGCTGAAGCTTTCTTT	CAWSSRAEAFF
TRBJ2-7	TRBD1	once	TRBV29-1	TGCAGCGTTCGCGGGACAGGGGTCTACGAGCAGTACTTC	CSVRGTGVYEQYF
TRBJ2-5	.	.	TRBV5-4	TGTGCCAGCAGTCCGGCGGGGCGTCAAGAGACCCAGTACTTC	CASSPAGRQETQYF
TRBJ2-7	TRBD1	.	TRBV5-6	TGTGCCAGCACACATCCGGGACAGGCGAGCGAGCAGTACTTC	CASTHPGQASEQYF
TRBJ1-2	TRBD1	.	TRBV30	TGTGCCTCGAAACAGGGGCCGGGTGGCTACACCTTC	CASKQGPGGYTF
TRBJ1-3	TRBD1	.	TRBV6-5	TGTGCCAGCAGTCCACAGGGGGCTGGAAACACCATATATTTT	CASSPQGAGNTIYF
TRBJ2-3	TRBD2	.	TRBV10-2	TGCGCCAGCAGTGAGTTAACTAGCGGTGATACGCAGTATTTT	CASSELTSGDTQYF
TRBJ1-3	.	.	TRBV28	TGTGCCAGCAGTGACCCGGGGGGTACCGGAAACACCATATATTTT	CASSDPGGTGNTIYF
TRBJ2-3	TRBD2	.	TRBV7-2	TGTGCCAGCAGCAATCTAGCGGGAGGGCCGGCAGATACGCAGTATTTT	CASSNLAGGPADTQYF
TRBJ1-1	.	once	TRBV7-9	TGTGCCAGCAGCTTGAGGGAGCACACTGAAGCTTTCTTT	CASSLREHTEAFF
TRBJ2-1	TRBD2	once	TRBV7-2	TGTGCCAGCAGCTTCCTGGTCGGCGGGGGGTACAATGAGCAGTTCTTC	CASSFLVGGGYNEQFF
TRBJ2-3	.	.	TRBV27	TGTGCCAGCAGTTATCTCAAAGAGACAGATACGCAGTATTTT	CASSYLKETDTQYF
TRBJ1-6	.	.	TRBV2	TGTGCCAGCAGTCCAACAGGGTTGGTAAGGAATTCACCCCTCCACTTT	CASSPTGLVRNSPLHF
TRBJ2-1	TRBD2	medium-sized	TRBV6-1	TGTGCCAGCAGTGAGGCAGCGGGAGGGTACAATGAGCAGTTCTTC	CASSEAAGGYNEQFF
TRBJ1-1	.	few	TRBV9	TGTGCCAGCAGCCCCCCCGGGGGATCCACTGAAGCTTTCTTT	CASSPPGGSTEAFF
TRBJ1-2	.	.	TRBV19	TGTGCCAGTAGTATCCCCCAGACAGGCGGGCCTTATGGCTACACCTTC	CASSIPQTGGPYGYTF
TRBJ2-3	TRBD2	.	TRBV28	TGTGCCAGCAGTTTCAGCGGGGGGGGAGATACGCAGTATTTT	CASSFSGGGDTQYF
TRBJ2-5	TRBD2	once	TRBV5-1	TGCGCCAGCAGCACTAGCGGGGGAGAGACCCAGTACTTC	CASSTSGGETQYF
TRBJ2-5	.	once	TRBV7-8	TGTGCCAGCAGCCCTCGGGCGGGCCCAGAGACCCAGTACTTC	CASSPRAGPETQYF
TRBJ2-1	TRBD2	.	TRBV2	TGTGCCAGCAGTCCCCAGCGGGGGGTCTATGAGCAGTTCTTC	CASSPQRGVYEQFF
TRBJ1-5	.	.	TRBV18	TGTGCCAGCTCACCCCCAGGGAGGAATTCTCAGCCCCAGCATTTT	CASSPPGRNSQPQHF
TRBJ2-7	.	.	TRBV5-4	TGTGCCAGCAGCAAGGGAGGCGATTTCCACGAGCAGTACTTC	CASSKGGDFHEQYF
TRBJ2-2	.	.	TRBV18	TGTGCCAGCACGCCGAACAGGGCCGGGGAGCTGTTTTTT	CASTPNRAGELFF
TRBJ1-4	.	once	TRBV14	TGTGCCAGCAGCGAGTATCGGGACATCGGGGAAAAACTGTTTTTT	CASSEYRDIGEKLFF
TRBJ2-1	.	.	TRBV6-5	TGTGCCAGCAGTTACTCGTCTCCCGGGGGATATGAGCAGTTCTTC	CASSYSSPGGYEQFF
TRBJ1-4	.	once	TRBV7-8	TGTGCCAGCAGCCTTAGGGGCAAAGGGAATGATGAAAAACTGTTTTTT	CASSLRGKGNDEKLFF
TRBJ1-4	TRBD1	.	TRBV28	TGTGCCAGCAGTTCTCGACAGGGGTCGGGTGAAAAACTGTTTTTT	CASSSRQGSGEKLFF
TRBJ1-2	TRBD1	.	TRBV4-1	TGCGCCAGCAGCCAAAGCCGAAGACAGGGGTGGGGCTACACCTTC	CASSQSRRQGWGYTF
TRBJ2-2	TRBD2	.	TRBV11-3	TGTGCCAGCAGCCCCCCGGGACTAGCGGGAGGCGGGGAGCTGTTTTTT	CASSPPGLAGGGELFF
TRBJ2-1	TRBD2	.	TRBV4-3	TGCGCCAGCAGCCAAGCGGGGGGTTCCTACAATGAGCAGTTCTTC	CASSQAGGSYNEQFF
TRBJ2-5	TRBD1	.	TRBV7-7	TGTGCCAGCAGCCGGACAGGGACCCAAGAGACCCAGTACTTC	CASSRTGTQETQYF
TRBJ2-5	TRBD2	once	TRBV7-2	TGTGCCAGCAGGACTAGCGGGAACCAAGAGACCCAGTACTTC	CASRTSGNQETQYF
TRBJ2-2	TRBD1	.	TRBV19	TGTGCCAGTACTGACAGGGGGCAAATGGGCACCGGGGAGCTGTTTTTT	CASTDRGQMGTGELFF
TRBJ1-3	.	.	TRBV11-2	TGTGCCAGCAGCTTAGTTTCCGGGTCTGGAAACACCATATATTTT	CASSLVSGSGNTIYF
TRBJ2-2	.	.	TRBV7-6	TGTGCCAGCAGTCGGACCGGGGAGCTGTTTTTT	CASSRTGELFF
TRBJ2-3	.	.	TRBV27	TGTGCCAGCAGCTTGTGGAGGTCAGATACGCAGTATTTT	CASSLWRSDTQYF